This T cell receptor (beta chain) was sequenced in a study of cytomegalovirus exposure and HLA in healthy donors. As regards this clone: The antigen remains undetermined.

The study, taken as a whole, reports: Under in vitro conditions, three CMV-associated chains were confirmed as specific for CMV antigens.

Generated by immunoSEQ multiplex PCR, the TCRdb table keeps only in-frame clones and is missing some. Here the sample spans under 250,000 clones, more than 75% being singletons. The CDR3 totals 16 residues. V shed 0 bases, J shed 1 base, and the junction held 5 bases outside the gene matches. Looked up from germline, CDR1 is MNHEY and CDR2 is SMNVEV (reference sequence). Sequencing was performed on PBMCs. The receptor was isolated from a woman aged 18-29 years in good health and CMV-seropositive. The chain has TRBV27 and TRBJ2-7; 8 nucleotides agree with TRBD2. The CDR3 spells CASSLSPSGPSYEQYF. The CDR3, as DNA: TGTGCCAGCAGTTTATCGCCTAGCGGGCCTTCCTACGAGCAGTACTTC.